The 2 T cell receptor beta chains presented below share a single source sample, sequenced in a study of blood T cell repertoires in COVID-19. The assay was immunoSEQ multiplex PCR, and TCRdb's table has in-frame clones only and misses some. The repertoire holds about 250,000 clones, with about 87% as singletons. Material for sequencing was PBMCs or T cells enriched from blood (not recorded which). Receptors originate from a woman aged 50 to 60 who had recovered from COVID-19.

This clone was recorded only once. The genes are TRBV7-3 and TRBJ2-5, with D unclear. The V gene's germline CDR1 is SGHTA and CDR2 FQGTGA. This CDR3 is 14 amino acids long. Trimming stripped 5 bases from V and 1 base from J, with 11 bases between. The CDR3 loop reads CASSLGSFQETQYF. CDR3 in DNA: TGTGCCAGCAGCCTCGGGTCCTTCCAAGAGACCCAGTACTTC.

The DNA for the CDR3 is TGTGCCAGCAGCAAGGGACAGGGGGCAGGAGGCTACACCTTC. Its protein is CASSKGQGAGGYTF. The chain couples TRBV3-1 (or the pseudogene TRBV3-2) to TRBJ1-2; TRBD1 matches 12 bases. Germline CDR1 reads LGHDT; CDR2 reads YNNKEL (reference sequence). V dropped 5 bases and J dropped 8; count of bases not matched to a gene: 6. This CDR3 has 14 residues.